The clone carrying this T cell receptor beta chain was observed once. Its antigen is undetermined. This record comes from a study of OX40 agonist ivuxolimab in advanced cancers. As for the study in general: Patients treated during dose escalation were battling hepatocellular carcinoma, melanoma, renal cell or head and neck cancer.

Study findings and constraints: Doses of 0.1 to 3.0 mg/kg were accompanied by clonal expansion of CD4+ and CD8+ blood T cells by week 6.

Collection of blood occurred at baseline, at cycle 4 day 1, and at cycle 7 day 1. Data came from immunoSEQ multiplex PCR; TCRdb stores just in-frame clones and leaves some out. Among more than 85,000 clones listed, around 91% were seen once. The starting material was CD4+ or CD8+ T cells sorted from blood, obtained in a trial of the OX40 agonist ivuxolimab. The TCR originated in an adult with an advanced solid tumor such as melanoma, head and neck, liver or kidney cancer.

CDR3 nucleotide sequence: TGTGCCGTGATGTCAGCTAGTGGGCAAGAGACCCAGTACTTC. Translated, it gives CAVMSASGQETQYF. The chain combines TRBV6-5 with TRBJ2-5; D is unclear. Trimming stripped 11 bases from V and 2 bases from J, with 18 bases between. CDR1 MNHEY and CDR2 SVGAGI come from the germline V gene. CDR3 length: 14 residues.